The rows below give T cell receptor beta chains drawn from one sample of a study of beta chain features in type 1 diabetes. Method: immunoSEQ multiplex PCR; TCRdb's copy keeps in-frame clones and lacks some. The sample includes around 140,000 clones, around 9% of them seen just once. The sample was central memory CD4+ T cells from blood. Every receptor here comes from a man aged 25-45 years with type 1 diabetes. The CDR3 runs from the conserved cysteine through the conserved F or W. D genes are given only for firm matches. A row's size may be missing; if present it is once, few, many or a size class.

clone size,D gene,V gene,J gene,CDR3 DNA,CDR3 protein
NA,TRBD2,TRBV9,TRBJ2-2,TGTGCCAGCAGCTTCGGGGGGGCATACGGGGAGCTGTTTTTT,CASSFGGAYGELFF
NA,TRBD2,TRBV7-6,TRBJ2-5,TGTGCCAGCAGCAACCGACTAGCGGAGACCCAGTACTTC,CASSNRLAETQYF
NA,TRBD1,TRBV30,TRBJ1-1,TGTGCCTGGAACCCCAGGGGACAGGGTGGTATGAACACTGAAGCTTTCTTT,CAWNPRGQGGMNTEAFF
few,TRBD2,TRBV7-3,TRBJ2-5,TGTGCCAGCAGCGGGGGGACTAGCGGCCCGGAAGAGACCCAGTACTTC,CASSGGTSGPEETQYF
NA,TRBD2,TRBV18,TRBJ2-1,TGTGCCAGCTCCCCCGGGCAGCGGGGGTGGGATGAGCAGTTCTTC,CASSPGQRGWDEQFF
NA,TRBD1,TRBV28,TRBJ2-1,TGTGCCAGCAACTCTGTAGGGACAGAAAACAATGAGCAGTTCTTC,CASNSVGTENNEQFF
NA,TRBD2,TRBV4-3,TRBJ2-3,TGCGCCAGCAGCCTGGGACTAGCGGGGGCTGGTGATACGCAGTATTTT,CASSLGLAGAGDTQYF
few,NA,TRBV19,TRBJ2-3,TGTGCCAGTAGTCCCCTATTCACAGATACGCAGTATTTT,CASSPLFTDTQYF
NA,NA,TRBV2,TRBJ1-2,TGTGCCGCCCAAGCGACCAACTATGGCTACACCTTC,CAAQATNYGYTF
NA,TRBD2,TRBV5-1,TRBJ2-2,TGCGCCAGCAGCTCGCTAGCGGGGGGGATCAGCGGGGAGCTGTTTTTT,CASSSLAGGISGELFF
few,NA,TRBV28,TRBJ2-4,TGTGCCAGCAGTCCAAGACCGGGACTAGCCAAAAACATTCAGTACTTC,CASSPRPGLAKNIQYF
few,TRBD1,TRBV5-1,TRBJ2-7,TGCGCCAGCAGCGACCGGGACAGTGATGAGCAGTACTTC,CASSDRDSDEQYF
NA,TRBD1,TRBV7-9,TRBJ2-5,TGTGCCAGCAGCCCCGGACAGGGCCAAGAGACCCAGTACTTC,CASSPGQGQETQYF
few,TRBD1,TRBV5-1,TRBJ2-1,TGCGCCAGCAGCACCGAGGGGGCTACCTACAATGAGCAGTTCTTC,CASSTEGATYNEQFF
few,TRBD1,TRBV7-2,TRBJ2-1,TGTGCCAGCAGCTTATCGTTACAGGGGGCCGCTAGGAATGAGCAGTTCTTC,CASSLSLQGAARNEQFF
NA,TRBD1,TRBV7-9,TRBJ1-2,TGTGCCAGCAGCTCATACAGGGGGAACACCTTC,CASSSYRGNTF
few,NA,TRBV7-3,TRBJ2-7,TGTGCCAGCAGCCTCTCGGGATCGGCGGGCTACGAGCAGTACTTC,CASSLSGSAGYEQYF
NA,TRBD1,TRBV18,TRBJ2-7,TGTGCCAGCTCATCGACAGGGGCGCGGGCAAGCTCCTACGAGCAGTACTTC,CASSSTGARASSYEQYF
NA,TRBD1,TRBV10-3,TRBJ1-2,TGTGCCATCAGCCTGGGACAGGGTGCTGGCTACACCTTC,CAISLGQGAGYTF
few,NA,TRBV10-1,TRBJ2-5,TGCGCCAGTTACAGGAATGGGGAAGAGACCCAGTACTTC,CASYRNGEETQYF
many,NA,TRBV9,TRBJ2-1,TGTGCCAGCAGCGCGAGGAAGGACTACAATGAGCAGTTCTTC,CASSARKDYNEQFF
few,NA,TRBV9,TRBJ2-3,TGTGCCAGCAGCCCAAGACAGGCCACAGATACGCAGTATTTT,CASSPRQATDTQYF
NA,NA,TRBV5-1,TRBJ2-1,TGCGCCAGCAGCTTCGGCGGAGGTGAGCAGTTCTTC,CASSFGGGEQFF
few,NA,TRBV5-1,TRBJ2-2,TGCGCCAGCAGCTTGGGAGGTAGCACCGGGGAGCTGTTTTTT,CASSLGGSTGELFF
NA,NA,TRBV28,TRBJ2-5,TGTGCCAGCAGTTTCGGGGACCAAGAGACCCAGTACTTC,CASSFGDQETQYF
few,NA,TRBV28,TRBJ1-2,TGTGCCAGCAGATCCGGAGGGAGACCGGACTATGGCTACACCTTC,CASRSGGRPDYGYTF
NA,NA,TRBV29-1,TRBJ1-2,TGCAGCGTTGAAGATCAGGTCCCAGGGTGGAACTATGGCTACACCTTC,CSVEDQVPGWNYGYTF
NA,TRBD1,TRBV30,TRBJ2-2,TGTGCCTGGAGTCTCGAGGGGGCTCGGGGGGAGCTGTTTTTT,CAWSLEGARGELFF
NA,TRBD1,TRBV5-1,TRBJ2-7,TGCGCCAGCAGCTCAAGGGACAGGGCCTACGAGCAGTACTTC,CASSSRDRAYEQYF
NA,TRBD1,TRBV15,TRBJ1-2,TGTGCCACCAGCAGAGGGACAGGCTCTAACTATGGCTACACCTTC,CATSRGTGSNYGYTF
NA,TRBD1,TRBV7-3,TRBJ1-1,TGTGCCAGCAGCATTGACAGGGAAACTGAAGCTTTCTTT,CASSIDRETEAFF
NA,NA,TRBV6-6,TRBJ1-5,TGTGCCAGCAGCCGAGTTAGGTCGGGGCAGCCCCAGCATTTT,CASSRVRSGQPQHF
NA,TRBD2,TRBV29-1,TRBJ2-3,TGCAGCGTTGAGCCTAGCGGGGGGGCCCCAGATACGCAGTATTTT,CSVEPSGGAPDTQYF
few,NA,TRBV29-1,TRBJ2-5,TGCAGCGTTTCCCAGGGTCGGGGGGAGACCCAGTACTTC,CSVSQGRGETQYF
NA,NA,TRBV5-6,TRBJ1-2,TGTGCCAGCAGCTTGCCAGGGCTGGACTATGGCTACACCTTC,CASSLPGLDYGYTF
few,TRBD2,TRBV7-9,TRBJ2-1,TGTGCCAGCACCAAGACCGGACTAGCGGGGGCCAATGAGCAGTTCTTC,CASTKTGLAGANEQFF
few,NA,TRBV5-1,TRBJ2-5,TGCGCCAGCACGTCTAGGGGGGGCCCGGAGACCCAGTACTTC,CASTSRGGPETQYF
few,TRBD1,TRBV7-3,TRBJ1-6,TGTGCCAGCAGCCCGGGGCCAGGGGGCTCACCCCTCCACTTT,CASSPGPGGSPLHF
few,TRBD1,TRBV5-4,TRBJ2-7,TGTGCCAGCAGCATCTCCGGGACAGGCTACGAGCAGTACTTC,CASSISGTGYEQYF
few,NA,TRBV15,TRBJ2-5,TGTGCCACCAGCAGAGATTACAAGGCGACTTCCTTTCGGGAGACCCAGTACTTC,CATSRDYKATSFRETQYF
few,TRBD1,TRBV28,TRBJ1-1,TGTGCCAGCAGCCTGGACAGGGGCCGGACTGAAGCTTTCTTT,CASSLDRGRTEAFF